Below, 6 T cell receptor beta chains from the same sample are listed, as sequenced in a study of radiotherapy plus CTLA-4 blockade in lung cancer. The method was immunoSEQ multiplex PCR; TCRdb's version includes in-frame clones alone and lacks a portion of them. Among 50,000 to 75,000 clones listed, roughly 80% were seen once. The specimen comprised peripheral blood, sampled from a patient treated with radiotherapy plus ipilimumab. These receptors were obtained from a human donor with non-small cell lung cancer who had a complete response to radiotherapy plus ipilimumab.

This clone is medium-sized (0.01 to 0.1%) in the sample. The rearrangement joins TRBV6-1 to TRBJ1-3, with unresolved D. The CDR3 sequence is 15 residues long. Trimming pared 5 bases from V and 0 bases from J, leaving 11 bases between. Germline V gene lookup returns CDR1 MNHNS and CDR2 SASEGT. The CDR3 DNA follows: TGTGCCAGCAGTAACGGACCGATCTCTGGAAACACCATATATTTT. It yields the protein CASSNGPISGNTIYF.

This clone was seen a few times. The chain uses TRBV7-9 and TRBJ2-7; D is perhaps TRBD1 or TRBD2 (6 bases each). The CDR3 is made up of 14 amino acids. Trimming took off 7 bases at V and 3 bases at J, with 16 bases between the two ends. CDR1 and CDR2 from the germline V gene are SEHNR and FQNEAQ (reference sequence). CDR3 sequence: CASKQEGGGYEQYF. The DNA of the CDR3 is TGTGCCAGCAAACAGGAGGGGGGAGGCTACGAGCAGTACTTC.

Comments on this clone: One end of the junction fails to match germline, which may point to a read error. The rearrangement joins TRBV7-7 to TRBJ2-2, with D possibly TRBD2 on 5 matching bases. The CDR3 sequence is 14 residues long. The V gene's germline CDR1 is SSHAT and CDR2 FNYEAQ (reference sequence). The CDR3 loop is CASSLEVLAGELFF. The CDR3 DNA is TGTGCTAGCAGCTTAGAAGTGTTAGCGGGGGAGCTGTTTTTT.

The J gene is TRBJ1-3, the V gene TRBV4-3; tentative D call: TRBD1 (5 bases). The V gene's germline CDR1 is LGHNA and CDR2 YSLEER. V was clipped by 0 bases and J by 0 bases, with 9 bases between them. The length of the CDR3 is 16 residues. CDR3 region: CASSQDDSISGNTIYF. In DNA form, the CDR3 reads TGCGCCAGCAGCCAAGACGACAGCATCTCTGGAAACACCATATATTTT.

The chain joins TRBV30 to TRBJ2-3; D is perhaps TRBD1 (5 bases). The CDR3 consists of 13 residues. V was cut by 2 bases and J by 6 bases, with 12 bases left in between. CDR1 is GTSNPN and CDR2 is SVGIG in the germline V gene (reference sequence). The CDR3 protein is CAWSTGHLDTQYF. CDR3 DNA sequence: TGTGCCTGGAGTACCGGACACCTCGATACGCAGTATTTT.

The chain carries TRBV27 and TRBJ2-1, with a tentative D call TRBD2 (5 bases). V was pared by 2 bases and J by 4 bases, with 9 bases between. The V gene's germline CDR1 is MNHEY and CDR2 SMNVEV (reference sequence). The CDR3 extends over 14 amino acids. Here the CDR3 DNA reads TGTGCCAGCAGTTTACCCGGACTGTACAATGAGCAGTTCTTC. This encodes CASSLPGLYNEQFF.